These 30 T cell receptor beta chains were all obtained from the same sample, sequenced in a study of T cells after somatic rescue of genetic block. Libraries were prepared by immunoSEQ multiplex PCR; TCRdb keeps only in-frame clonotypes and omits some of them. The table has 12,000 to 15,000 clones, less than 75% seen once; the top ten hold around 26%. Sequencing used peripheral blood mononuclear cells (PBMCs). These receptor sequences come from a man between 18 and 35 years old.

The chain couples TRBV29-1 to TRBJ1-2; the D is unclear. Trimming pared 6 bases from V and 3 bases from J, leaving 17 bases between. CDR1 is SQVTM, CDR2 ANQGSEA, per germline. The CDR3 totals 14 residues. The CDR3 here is CSVLRPIRDYGYTF. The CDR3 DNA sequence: TGCAGCGTACTGAGACCTATCCGGGACTATGGCTACACCTTC.

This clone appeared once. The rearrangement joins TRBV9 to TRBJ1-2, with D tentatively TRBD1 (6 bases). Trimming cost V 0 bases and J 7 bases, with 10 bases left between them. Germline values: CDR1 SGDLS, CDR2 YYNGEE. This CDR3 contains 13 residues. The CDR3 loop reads CASSVVGGIGYTF. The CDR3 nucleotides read TGTGCCAGCAGCGTAGTTGGGGGCATTGGCTACACCTTC.

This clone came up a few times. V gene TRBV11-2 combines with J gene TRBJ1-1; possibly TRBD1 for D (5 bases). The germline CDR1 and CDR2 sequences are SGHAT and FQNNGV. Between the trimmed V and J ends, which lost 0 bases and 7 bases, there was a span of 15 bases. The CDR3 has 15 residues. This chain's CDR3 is CASSLDISGQGEAFF. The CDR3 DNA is TGTGCCAGCAGCTTAGATATAAGCGGGCAGGGTGAAGCTTTCTTT.

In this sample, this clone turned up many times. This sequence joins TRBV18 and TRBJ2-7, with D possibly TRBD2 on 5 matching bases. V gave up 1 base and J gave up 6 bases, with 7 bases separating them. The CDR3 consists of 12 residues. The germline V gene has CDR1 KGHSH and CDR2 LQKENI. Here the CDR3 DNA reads TGTGCCAGCTCACCACGAGGGCGCGAGCAGTACTTC. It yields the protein CASSPRGREQYF.

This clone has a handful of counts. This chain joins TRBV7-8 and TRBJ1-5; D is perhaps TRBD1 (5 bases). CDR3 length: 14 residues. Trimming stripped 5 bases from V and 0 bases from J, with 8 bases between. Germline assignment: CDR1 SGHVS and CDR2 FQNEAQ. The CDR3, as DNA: TGTGCCAGCAGCCTTGGACATAGCAATCAGCCCCAGCATTTT. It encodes CASSLGHSNQPQHF.

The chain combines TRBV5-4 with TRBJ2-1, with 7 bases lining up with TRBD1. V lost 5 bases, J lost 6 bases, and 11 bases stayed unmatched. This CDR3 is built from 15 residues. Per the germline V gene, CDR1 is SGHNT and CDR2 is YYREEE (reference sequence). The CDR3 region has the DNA TGTGCCAGCAGTTTTGGACAGGTCCCCTTCAATGAGCAGTTCTTC. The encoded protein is CASSFGQVPFNEQFF. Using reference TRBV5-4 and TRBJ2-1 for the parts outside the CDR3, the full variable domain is ETGVTQSPTHLIKTRGQQVTLRCSSQSGHNTVSWYQQALGQGPQFIFQYYREEENGRGNFPPRFSGLQFPNYSSELNVNALELDDSALYLCASSFGQVPFNEQFFGPGTRLTVL.

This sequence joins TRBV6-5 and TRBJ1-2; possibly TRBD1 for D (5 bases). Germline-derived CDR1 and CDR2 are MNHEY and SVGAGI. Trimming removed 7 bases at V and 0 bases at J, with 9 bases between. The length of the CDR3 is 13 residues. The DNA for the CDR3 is TGTGCCAGCACGCGGGGGGCTAACTATGGCTACACCTTC. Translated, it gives CASTRGANYGYTF.

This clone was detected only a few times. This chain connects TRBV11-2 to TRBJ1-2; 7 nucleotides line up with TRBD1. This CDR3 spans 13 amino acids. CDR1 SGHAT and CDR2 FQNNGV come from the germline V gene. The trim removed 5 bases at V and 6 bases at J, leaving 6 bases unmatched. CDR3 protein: CASSPRTGDGYTF. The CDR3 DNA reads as TGTGCCAGCAGCCCAAGGACAGGCGATGGCTACACCTTC.

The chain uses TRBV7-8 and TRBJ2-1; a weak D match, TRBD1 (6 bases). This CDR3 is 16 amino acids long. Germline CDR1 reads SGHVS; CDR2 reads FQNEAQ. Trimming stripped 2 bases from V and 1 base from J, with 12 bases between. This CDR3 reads CASSLIGQGSYNEQFF. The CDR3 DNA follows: TGTGCCAGCAGCTTAATCGGGCAGGGGTCCTACAATGAGCAGTTCTTC.

The CDR3 nucleotides read TGTGCCAGCAGCAAAGGAGGAGTACATTCACCCACAGATACGCAGTATTTT. This translates into CASSKGGVHSPTDTQYF. The chain joins TRBV21-1 to TRBJ2-3; TRBD2 is the table's D call and was not checked against the DNA. TRBV21-1 corresponds to a pseudogene. This CDR3 is 17 amino acids long.

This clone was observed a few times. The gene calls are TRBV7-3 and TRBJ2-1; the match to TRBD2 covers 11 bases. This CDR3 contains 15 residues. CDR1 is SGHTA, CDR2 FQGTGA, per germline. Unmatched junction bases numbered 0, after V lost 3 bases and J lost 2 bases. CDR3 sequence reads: CASSFSGGAYNEQFF. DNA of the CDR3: TGTGCCAGCAGCTTTAGCGGGGGGGCCTACAATGAGCAGTTCTTC.

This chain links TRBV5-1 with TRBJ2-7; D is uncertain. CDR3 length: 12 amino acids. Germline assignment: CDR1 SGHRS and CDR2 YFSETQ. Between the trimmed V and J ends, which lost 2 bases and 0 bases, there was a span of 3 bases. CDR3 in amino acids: CASSFNSYEQYF. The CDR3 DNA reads TGCGCCAGCAGCTTTAACTCCTACGAGCAGTACTTC.

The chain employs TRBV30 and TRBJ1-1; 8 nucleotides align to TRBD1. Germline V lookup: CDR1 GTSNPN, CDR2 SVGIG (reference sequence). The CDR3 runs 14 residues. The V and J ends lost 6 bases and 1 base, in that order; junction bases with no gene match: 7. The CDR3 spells CACLTGAQNTEAFF. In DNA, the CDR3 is TGTGCCTGTTTGACAGGGGCCCAGAACACTGAAGCTTTCTTT.

The CDR3, as DNA: TGTGCCAGCTCATCGCGAGCCTACGAGCAGTACTTC. It encodes CASSSRAYEQYF. The gene calls are TRBV18 and TRBJ2-7, with D unresolved. Germline assignment: CDR1 KGHSH and CDR2 LQKENI. V was clipped by 5 bases and J by 2 bases, with 7 bases between them. The CDR3 is 12 residues long.

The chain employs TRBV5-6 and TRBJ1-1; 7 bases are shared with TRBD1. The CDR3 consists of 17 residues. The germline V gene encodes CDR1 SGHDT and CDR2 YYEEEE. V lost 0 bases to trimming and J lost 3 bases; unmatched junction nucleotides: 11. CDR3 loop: CASSLVYLGQRDTEAFF. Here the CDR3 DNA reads TGTGCCAGCAGCTTGGTCTATTTGGGACAGCGGGACACTGAAGCTTTCTTT.

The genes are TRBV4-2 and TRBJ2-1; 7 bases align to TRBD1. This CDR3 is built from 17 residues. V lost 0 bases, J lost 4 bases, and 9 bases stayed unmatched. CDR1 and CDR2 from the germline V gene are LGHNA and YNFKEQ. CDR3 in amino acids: CASSQDGTGTVYNEQFF. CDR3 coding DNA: TGTGCCAGCAGCCAAGATGGAACCGGGACAGTATACAATGAGCAGTTCTTC.

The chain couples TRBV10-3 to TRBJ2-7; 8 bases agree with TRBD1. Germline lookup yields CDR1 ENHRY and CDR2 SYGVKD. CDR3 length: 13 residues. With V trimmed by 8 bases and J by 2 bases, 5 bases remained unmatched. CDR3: CAILRTGTYEQYF. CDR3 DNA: TGTGCCATCTTGAGGACAGGGACCTACGAGCAGTACTTC.

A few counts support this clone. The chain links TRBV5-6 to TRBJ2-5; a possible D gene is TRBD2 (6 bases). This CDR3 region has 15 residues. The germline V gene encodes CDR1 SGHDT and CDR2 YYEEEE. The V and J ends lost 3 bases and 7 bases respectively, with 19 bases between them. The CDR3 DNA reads TGTGCCAGCAGCTATTTTACCGGGACTTTGTTGACCCAGTACTTC. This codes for CASSYFTGTLLTQYF.

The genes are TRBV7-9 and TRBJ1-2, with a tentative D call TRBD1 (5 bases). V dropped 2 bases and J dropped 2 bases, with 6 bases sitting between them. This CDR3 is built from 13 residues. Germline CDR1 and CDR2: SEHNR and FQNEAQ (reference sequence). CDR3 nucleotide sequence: TGTGCCAGCAGCTTAAACAGGAACTATGGCTACACCTTC. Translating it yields CASSLNRNYGYTF.

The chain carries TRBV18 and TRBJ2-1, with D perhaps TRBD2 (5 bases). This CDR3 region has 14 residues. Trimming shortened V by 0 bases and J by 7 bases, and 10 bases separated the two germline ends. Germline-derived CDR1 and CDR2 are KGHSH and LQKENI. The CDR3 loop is CASSPPQRRNEQFF. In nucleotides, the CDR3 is TGTGCCAGCTCACCACCTCAGAGGAGGAATGAGCAGTTCTTC.

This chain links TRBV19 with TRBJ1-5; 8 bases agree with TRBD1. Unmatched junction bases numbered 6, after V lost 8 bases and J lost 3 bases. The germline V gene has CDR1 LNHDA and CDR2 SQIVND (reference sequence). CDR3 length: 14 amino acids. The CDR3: CASCVRGPNQPQHF. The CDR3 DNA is TGTGCCAGTTGCGTCAGGGGGCCCAATCAGCCCCAGCATTTT. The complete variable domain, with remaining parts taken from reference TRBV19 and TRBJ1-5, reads DGGITQSPKYLFRKEGQNVTLSCEQNLNHDAMYWYRQDPGQGLRLIYYSQIVNDFQKGDIAEGYSVSREKKESFPLTVTSAQKNPTAFYLCASCVRGPNQPQHFGDGTRLSIL.

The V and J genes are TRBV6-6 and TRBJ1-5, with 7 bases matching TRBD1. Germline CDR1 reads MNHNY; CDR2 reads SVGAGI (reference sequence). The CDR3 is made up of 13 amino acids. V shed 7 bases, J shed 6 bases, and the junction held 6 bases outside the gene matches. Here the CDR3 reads CASKGGAGQPQHF. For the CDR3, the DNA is TGTGCCAGCAAAGGGGGCGCGGGTCAGCCCCAGCATTTT.

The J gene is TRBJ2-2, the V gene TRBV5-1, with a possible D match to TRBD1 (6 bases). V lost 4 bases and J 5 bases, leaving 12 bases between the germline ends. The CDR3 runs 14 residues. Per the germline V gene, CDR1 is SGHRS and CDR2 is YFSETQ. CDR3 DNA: TGCGCCAGCAGCGTACAGGGTCGGACCGGGGAGCTGTTTTTT. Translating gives CASSVQGRTGELFF.

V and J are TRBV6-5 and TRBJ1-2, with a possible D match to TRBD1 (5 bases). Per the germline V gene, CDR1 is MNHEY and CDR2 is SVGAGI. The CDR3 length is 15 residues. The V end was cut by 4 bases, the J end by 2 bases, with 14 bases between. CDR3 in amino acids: CASSSPGLSNYGYTF. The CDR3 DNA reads TGTGCCAGCAGTTCCCCGGGACTGAGCAACTATGGCTACACCTTC.

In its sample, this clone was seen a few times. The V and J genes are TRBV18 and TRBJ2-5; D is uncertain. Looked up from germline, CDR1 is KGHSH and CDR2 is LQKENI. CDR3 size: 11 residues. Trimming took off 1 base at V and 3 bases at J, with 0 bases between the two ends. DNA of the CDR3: TGTGCCAGCTCACCACAAGAGACCCAGTACTTC. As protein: CASSPQETQYF.

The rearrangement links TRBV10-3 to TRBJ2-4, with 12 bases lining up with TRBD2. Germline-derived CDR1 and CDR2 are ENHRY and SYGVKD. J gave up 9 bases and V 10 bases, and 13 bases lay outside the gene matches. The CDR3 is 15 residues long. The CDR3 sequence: CATRLAGEGGGIQYF. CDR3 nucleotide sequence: TGTGCCACCCGACTAGCGGGAGAGGGGGGCGGCATTCAGTACTTC.

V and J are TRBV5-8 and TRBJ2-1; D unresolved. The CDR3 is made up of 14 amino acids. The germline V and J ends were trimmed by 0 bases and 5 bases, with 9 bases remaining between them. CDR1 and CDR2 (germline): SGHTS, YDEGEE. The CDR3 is CASSLDRINNEQFF. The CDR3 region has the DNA TGTGCCAGCAGCTTGGATAGGATTAACAATGAGCAGTTCTTC.

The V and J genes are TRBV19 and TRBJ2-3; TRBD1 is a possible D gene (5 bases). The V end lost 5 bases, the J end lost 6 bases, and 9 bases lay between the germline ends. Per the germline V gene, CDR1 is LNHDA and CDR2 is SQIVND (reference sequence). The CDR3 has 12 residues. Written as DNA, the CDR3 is TGTGCCAGTAGTGTTTACAGGGATACGCAGTATTTT. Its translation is CASSVYRDTQYF.

CDR3: CASGGQGNSNTGELFF. Written as DNA, the CDR3 is TGTGCCAGCGGCGGACAGGGGAACTCGAACACCGGGGAGCTGTTTTTT. V usage is TRBV28 and J usage is TRBJ2-2; 9 bases are shared with TRBD1. With 8 bases clipped from V and 0 bases from J, the junction kept 7 bases outside the gene matches. The CDR3 spans 16 residues. The germline V gene encodes CDR1 MDHEN and CDR2 SYDVKM.

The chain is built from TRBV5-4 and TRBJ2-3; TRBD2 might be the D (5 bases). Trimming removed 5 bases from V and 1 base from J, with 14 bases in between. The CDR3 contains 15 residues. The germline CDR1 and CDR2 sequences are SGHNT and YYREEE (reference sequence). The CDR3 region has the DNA TGTGCCAGCAGTAGTTGGCTTAGCGGCACAGATACGCAGTATTTT. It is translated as CASSSWLSGTDTQYF.